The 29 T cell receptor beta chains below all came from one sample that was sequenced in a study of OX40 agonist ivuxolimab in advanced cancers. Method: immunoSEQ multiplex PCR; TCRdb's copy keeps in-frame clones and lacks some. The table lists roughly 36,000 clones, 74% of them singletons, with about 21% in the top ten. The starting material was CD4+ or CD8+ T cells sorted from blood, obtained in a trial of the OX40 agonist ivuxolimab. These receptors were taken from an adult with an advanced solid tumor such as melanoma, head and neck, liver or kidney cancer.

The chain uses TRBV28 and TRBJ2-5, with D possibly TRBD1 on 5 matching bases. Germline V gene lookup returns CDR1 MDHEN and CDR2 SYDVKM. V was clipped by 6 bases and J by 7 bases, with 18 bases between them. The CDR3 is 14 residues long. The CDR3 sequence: CASRGVNLRGTQYF. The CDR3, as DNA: TGTGCCAGCAGAGGCGTCAATCTAAGGGGGACCCAGTACTTC.

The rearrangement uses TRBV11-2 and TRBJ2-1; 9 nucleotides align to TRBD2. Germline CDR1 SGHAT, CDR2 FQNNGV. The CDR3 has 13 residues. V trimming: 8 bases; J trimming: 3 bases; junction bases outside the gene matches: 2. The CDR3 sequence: CASCSGGYNEQFF. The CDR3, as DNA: TGTGCCAGCTGTAGCGGGGGCTACAATGAGCAGTTCTTC.

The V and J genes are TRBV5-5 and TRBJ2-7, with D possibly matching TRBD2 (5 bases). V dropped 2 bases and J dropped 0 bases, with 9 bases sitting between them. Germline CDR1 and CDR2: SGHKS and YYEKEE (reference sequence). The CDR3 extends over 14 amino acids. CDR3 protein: CASSLGGISYEQYF. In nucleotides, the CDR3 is TGTGCCAGCAGCTTAGGAGGTATCTCCTACGAGCAGTACTTC.

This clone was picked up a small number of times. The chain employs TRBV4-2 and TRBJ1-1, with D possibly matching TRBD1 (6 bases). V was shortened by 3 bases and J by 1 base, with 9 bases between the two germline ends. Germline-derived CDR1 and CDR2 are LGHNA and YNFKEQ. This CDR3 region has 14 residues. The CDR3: CASSQGHRNTEAFF. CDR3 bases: TGTGCCAGCAGCCAGGGACATAGGAACACTGAAGCTTTCTTT.

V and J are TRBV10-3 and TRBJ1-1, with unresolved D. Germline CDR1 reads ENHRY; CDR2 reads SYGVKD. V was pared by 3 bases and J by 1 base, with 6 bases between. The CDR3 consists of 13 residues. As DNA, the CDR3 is TGTGCCATCAGTGAAGAGTCGAACACTGAAGCTTTCTTT. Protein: CAISEESNTEAFF.

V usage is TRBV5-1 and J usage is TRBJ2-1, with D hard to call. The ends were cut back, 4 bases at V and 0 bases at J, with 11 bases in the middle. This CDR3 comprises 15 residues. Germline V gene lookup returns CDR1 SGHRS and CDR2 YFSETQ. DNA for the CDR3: TGCGCCAGCAGCAGCGACACCAGCTCCTACAATGAGCAGTTCTTC. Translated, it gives CASSSDTSSYNEQFF.

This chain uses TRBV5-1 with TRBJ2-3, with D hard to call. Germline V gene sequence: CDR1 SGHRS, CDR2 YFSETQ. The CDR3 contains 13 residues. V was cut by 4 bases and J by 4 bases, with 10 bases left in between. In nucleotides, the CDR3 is TGCGCCAGCAGCCTAAATTCAGCAGATACGCAGTATTTT. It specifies CASSLNSADTQYF.

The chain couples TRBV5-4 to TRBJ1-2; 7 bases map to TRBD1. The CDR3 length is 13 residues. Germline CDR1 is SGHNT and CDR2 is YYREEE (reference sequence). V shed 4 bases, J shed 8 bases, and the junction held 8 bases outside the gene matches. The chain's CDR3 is CASSRKGAEGYTF. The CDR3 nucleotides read TGTGCCAGCAGCCGCAAGGGGGCAGAGGGCTACACCTTC. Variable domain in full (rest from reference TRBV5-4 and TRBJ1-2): ETGVTQSPTHLIKTRGQQVTLRCSSQSGHNTVSWYQQALGQGPQFIFQYYREEENGRGNFPPRFSGLQFPNYSSELNVNALELDDSALYLCASSRKGAEGYTFGSGTRLTVV.

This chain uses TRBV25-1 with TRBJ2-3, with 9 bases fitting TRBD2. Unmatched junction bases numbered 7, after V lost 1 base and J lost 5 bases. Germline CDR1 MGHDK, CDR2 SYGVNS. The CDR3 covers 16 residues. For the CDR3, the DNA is TGTGCCAGCAGTGAATGGGGCGGGGGGGAGATAGATACGCAGTATTTT. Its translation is CASSEWGGGEIDTQYF. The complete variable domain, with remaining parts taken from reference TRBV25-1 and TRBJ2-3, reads EADIYQTPRYLVIGTGKKITLECSQTMGHDKMYWYQQDPGMELHLIHYSYGVNSTEKGDLSSESTVSRIRTEHFPLTLESARPSHTSQYLCASSEWGGGEIDTQYFGPGTRLTVL.

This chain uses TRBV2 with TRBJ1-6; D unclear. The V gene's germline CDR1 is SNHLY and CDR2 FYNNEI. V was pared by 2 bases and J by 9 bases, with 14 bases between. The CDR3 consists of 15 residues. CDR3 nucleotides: TGTGCCAGCAGTGAAACGCTCAGAGGAGGTTCACCCCTCCACTTT. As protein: CASSETLRGGSPLHF.

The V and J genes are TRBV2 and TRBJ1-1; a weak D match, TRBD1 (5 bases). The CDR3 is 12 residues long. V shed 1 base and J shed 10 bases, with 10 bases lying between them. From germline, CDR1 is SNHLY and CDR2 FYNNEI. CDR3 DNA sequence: TGTGCCAGCAGTGAAGTTCAGGGAGTAGCTTTCTTT. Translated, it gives CASSEVQGVAFF.

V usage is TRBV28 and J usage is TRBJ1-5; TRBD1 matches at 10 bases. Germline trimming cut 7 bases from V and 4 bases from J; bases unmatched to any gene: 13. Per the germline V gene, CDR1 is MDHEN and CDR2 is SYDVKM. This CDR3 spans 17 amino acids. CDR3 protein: CASTPVGGTGANQPQHF. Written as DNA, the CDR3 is TGTGCCAGCACCCCTGTGGGTGGGACAGGGGCAAATCAGCCCCAGCATTTT.

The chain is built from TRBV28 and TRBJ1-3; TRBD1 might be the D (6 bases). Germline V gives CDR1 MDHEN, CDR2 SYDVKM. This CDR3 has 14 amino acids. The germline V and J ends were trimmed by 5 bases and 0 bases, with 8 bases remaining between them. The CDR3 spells CASSLRGSGNTIYF. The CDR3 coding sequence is TGTGCCAGCAGTCTCAGGGGCTCTGGAAACACCATATATTTT.

The CDR3 DNA sequence: TGTGCCAGCAGCCCGGAACAGAGGTCCGGGGAGCTGTTTTTT. This codes for CASSPEQRSGELFF. The rearrangement uses TRBV7-2 and TRBJ2-2; unclear D gene. CDR3 length: 14 residues. Germline V gene lookup returns CDR1 SGHTA and CDR2 FQGNSA. V shed 5 bases and J shed 6 bases, with 13 bases lying between them.

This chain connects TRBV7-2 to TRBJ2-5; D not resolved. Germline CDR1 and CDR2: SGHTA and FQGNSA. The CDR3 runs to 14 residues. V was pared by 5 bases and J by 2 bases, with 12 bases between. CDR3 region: CASSTLGFQETQYF. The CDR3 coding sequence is TGTGCCAGCAGCACCCTCGGGTTTCAAGAGACCCAGTACTTC. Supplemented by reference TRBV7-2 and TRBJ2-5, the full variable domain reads GAGVSQSPSNKVTEKGKDVELRCDPISGHTALYWYRQSLGQGLEFLIYFQGNSAPDKSGLPSDRFSAERTGGSVSTLTIQRTQQEDSAVYLCASSTLGFQETQYFGPGTRLLVL.

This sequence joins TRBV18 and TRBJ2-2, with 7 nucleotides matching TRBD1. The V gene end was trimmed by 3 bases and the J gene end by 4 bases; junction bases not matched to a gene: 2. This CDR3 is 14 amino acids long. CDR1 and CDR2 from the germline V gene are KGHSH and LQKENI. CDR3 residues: CASSPTGSTGELFF. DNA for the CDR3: TGTGCCAGCTCACCGACAGGGAGCACCGGGGAGCTGTTTTTT.

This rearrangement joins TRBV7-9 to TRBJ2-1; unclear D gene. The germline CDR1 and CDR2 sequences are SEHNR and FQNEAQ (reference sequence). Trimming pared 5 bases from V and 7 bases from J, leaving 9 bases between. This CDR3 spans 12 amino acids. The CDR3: CASSGRGNEQFF. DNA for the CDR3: TGTGCCAGCAGCGGAAGAGGAAATGAGCAGTTCTTC.

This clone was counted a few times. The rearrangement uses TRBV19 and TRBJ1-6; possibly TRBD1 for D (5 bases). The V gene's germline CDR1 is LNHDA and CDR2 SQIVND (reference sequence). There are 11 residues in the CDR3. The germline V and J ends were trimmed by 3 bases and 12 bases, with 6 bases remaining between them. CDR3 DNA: TGTGCCAGTAGTATCCAGGGACCCCTCCACTTT. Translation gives CASSIQGPLHF. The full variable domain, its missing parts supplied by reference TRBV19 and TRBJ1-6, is DGGITQSPKYLFRKEGQNVTLSCEQNLNHDAMYWYRQDPGQGLRLIYYSQIVNDFQKGDIAEGYSVSREKKESFPLTVTSAQKNPTAFYLCASSIQGPLHFGNGTRLTVT.

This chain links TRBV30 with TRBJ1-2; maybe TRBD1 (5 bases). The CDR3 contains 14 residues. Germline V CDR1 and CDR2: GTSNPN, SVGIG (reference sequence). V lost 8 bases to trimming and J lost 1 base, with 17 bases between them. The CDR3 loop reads CAPAGGPINYGYTF. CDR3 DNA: TGTGCCCCGGCGGGGGGTCCGATTAACTATGGCTACACCTTC.

The CDR3 here is CASSYSGRRGESPLHF. In nucleotides, the CDR3 is TGTGCCAGCAGTTACTCGGGACGCCGAGGCGAGTCACCCCTCCACTTT. The rearrangement joins TRBV6-5 to TRBJ1-6; tentatively, D is TRBD1 (5 bases). V was trimmed by 0 bases and J by 10 bases, leaving 16 bases between them. The germline V gene has CDR1 MNHEY and CDR2 SVGAGI. This CDR3 has 16 residues.

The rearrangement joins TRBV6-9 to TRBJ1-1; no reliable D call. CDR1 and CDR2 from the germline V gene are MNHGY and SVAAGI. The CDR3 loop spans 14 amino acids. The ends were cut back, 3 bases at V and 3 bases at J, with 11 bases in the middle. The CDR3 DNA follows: TGTGCCAGCAGTTACTTTCCCGTGGACACTGAAGCTTTCTTT. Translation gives CASSYFPVDTEAFF.

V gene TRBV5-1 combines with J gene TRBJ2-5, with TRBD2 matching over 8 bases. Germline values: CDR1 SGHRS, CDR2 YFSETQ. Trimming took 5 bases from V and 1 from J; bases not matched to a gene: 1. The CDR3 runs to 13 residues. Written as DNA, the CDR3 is TGCGCCAGCAGTGGGACTAGCCAAGAGACCCAGTACTTC. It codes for CASSGTSQETQYF.

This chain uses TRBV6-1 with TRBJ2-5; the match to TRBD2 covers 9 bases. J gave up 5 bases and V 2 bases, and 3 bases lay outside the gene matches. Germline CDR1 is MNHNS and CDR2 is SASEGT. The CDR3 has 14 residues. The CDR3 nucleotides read TGTGCCAGCAGTGAAATAGCGGGGGCGGAGACCCAGTACTTC. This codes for CASSEIAGAETQYF.

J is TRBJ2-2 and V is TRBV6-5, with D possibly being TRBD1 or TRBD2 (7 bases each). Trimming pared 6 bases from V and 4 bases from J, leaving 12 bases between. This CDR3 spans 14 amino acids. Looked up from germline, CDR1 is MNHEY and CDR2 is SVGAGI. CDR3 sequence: CASRSGGGTGELFF. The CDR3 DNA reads TGTGCCAGCAGGTCAGGGGGGGGCACCGGGGAGCTGTTTTTT.

Written as DNA, the CDR3 is TGCGCCAGCAGCCCGAACAGGGGGAACACTGAAGCTTTCTTT. This sequence encodes CASSPNRGNTEAFF. This chain uses TRBV5-1 with TRBJ1-1, with 7 bases identical to TRBD1. Germline CDR1 and CDR2: SGHRS and YFSETQ. The CDR3 covers 14 residues. The junction had 4 bases not matched to a gene; V was cut back by 4 bases and J by 1 base. The whole variable domain, filled in from reference TRBV5-1 and TRBJ1-1, reads KAGVTQTPRYLIKTRGQQVTLSCSPISGHRSVSWYQQTPGQGLQFLFEYFSETQRNKGNFPGRFSGRQFSNSRSEMNVSTLELGDSALYLCASSPNRGNTEAFFGQGTRLTVV.

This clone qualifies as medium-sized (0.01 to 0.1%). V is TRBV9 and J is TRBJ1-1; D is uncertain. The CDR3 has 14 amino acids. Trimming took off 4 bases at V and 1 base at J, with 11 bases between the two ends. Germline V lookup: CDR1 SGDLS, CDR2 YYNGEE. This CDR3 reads CASSPSRGNTEAFF. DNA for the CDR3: TGTGCCAGCAGCCCTAGCCGGGGGAACACTGAAGCTTTCTTT. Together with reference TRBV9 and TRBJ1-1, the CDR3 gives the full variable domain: DSGVTQTPKHLITATGQRVTLRCSPRSGDLSVYWYQQSLDQGLQFLIQYYNGEERAKGNILERFSAQQFPDLHSELNLSSLELGDSALYFCASSPSRGNTEAFFGQGTRLTVV.

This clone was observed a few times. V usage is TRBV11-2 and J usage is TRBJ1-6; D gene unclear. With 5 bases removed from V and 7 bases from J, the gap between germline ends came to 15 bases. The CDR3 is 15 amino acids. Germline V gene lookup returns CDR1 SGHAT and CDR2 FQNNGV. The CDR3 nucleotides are TGTGCCAGCAGCCCCCGTGGGAGCGGGAATTCACCCCTCCACTTT. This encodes CASSPRGSGNSPLHF.

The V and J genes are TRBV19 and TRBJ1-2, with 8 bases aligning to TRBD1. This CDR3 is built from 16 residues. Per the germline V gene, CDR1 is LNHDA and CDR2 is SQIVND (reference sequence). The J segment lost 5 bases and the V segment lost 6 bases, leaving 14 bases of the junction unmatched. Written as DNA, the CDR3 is TGTGCCAGTAGCCCTGATGGGATACGACAGGGGTATGGCTACACCTTC. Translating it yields CASSPDGIRQGYGYTF.

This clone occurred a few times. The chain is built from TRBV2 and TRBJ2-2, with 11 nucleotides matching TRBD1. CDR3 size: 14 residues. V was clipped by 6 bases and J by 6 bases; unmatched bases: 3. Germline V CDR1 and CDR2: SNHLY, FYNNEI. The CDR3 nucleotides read TGTGCCAGCAGGGGACAGGGGGTATCCGGGGAGCTGTTTTTT. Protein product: CASRGQGVSGELFF.